This TCR beta chain was captured by sequencing in a study of blood T cells in healthy people across ages. The V segment lost 3 bases and the J segment 4 bases; nucleotides outside the gene matches: 3. Per germline, CDR1 LGHDT and CDR2 YNNKEL (reference sequence). The CDR3 length is 15 residues. Together with a sample-barcoded 5' primer, a J-beta primer mix was included in a second PCR lasting roughly 7 to 11 cycles. Each cDNA was tagged by a template-switch adaptor containing 12 random nucleotides. TCRdb re-derived calls from the 5' RACE reads in MiXCR, one entry per CDR3 protein. Of 1.8 million or so distinct CDR3 sequences in the sample, about 39% were seen once.

The sample was blood. The TCR originated in a human donor in good health. This chain links TRBV3-1 with TRBJ2-2; TRBD2 matches 9 bases. CDR3 DNA: TGTGCCAGCAGCCAGGGCGGGGGGGCCACCGGGGAGCTGTTTTTT. Translated: CASSQGGGATGELFF.